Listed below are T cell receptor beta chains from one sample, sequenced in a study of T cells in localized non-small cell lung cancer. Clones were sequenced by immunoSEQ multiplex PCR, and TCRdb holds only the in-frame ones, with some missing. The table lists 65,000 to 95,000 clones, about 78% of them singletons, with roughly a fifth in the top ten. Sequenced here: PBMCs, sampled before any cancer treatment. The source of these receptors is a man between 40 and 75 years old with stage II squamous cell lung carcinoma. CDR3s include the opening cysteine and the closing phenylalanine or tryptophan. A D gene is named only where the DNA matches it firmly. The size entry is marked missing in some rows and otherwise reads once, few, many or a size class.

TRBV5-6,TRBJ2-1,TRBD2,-,TGTGCCAGCAGCTGGGGACTAGTCGACAATGAGCAGTTCTTC,CASSWGLVDNEQFF
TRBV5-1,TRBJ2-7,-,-,TGCGCCAGCAGCTTGGGTGGGACCTGGGGCTTAAGAGACTACGAGCAGTACTTC,CASSLGGTWGLRDYEQYF
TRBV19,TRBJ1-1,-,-,TGTGCCAGTAGTATGGTCGCAGGGGTGAACACTGAAGCTTTCTTT,CASSMVAGVNTEAFF
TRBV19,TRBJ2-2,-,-,TGTGCCAGTAGTATGAGAGGGGCTGCCGGGGAGCTGTTTTTT,CASSMRGAAGELFF
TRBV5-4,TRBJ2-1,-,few,TGTGCCAGCAGCCCAGAGGGGGGTAATTACAATGAGCAGTTCTTC,CASSPEGGNYNEQFF
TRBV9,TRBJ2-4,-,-,TGTGCCAGCGCCGACGGGACGGCAAACATTCAGTACTTC,CASADGTANIQYF
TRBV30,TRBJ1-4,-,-,TGTGCCTGCAGAACCGAGGAGGCTAATGAAAAACTGTTTTTT,CACRTEEANEKLFF
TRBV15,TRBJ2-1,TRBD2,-,TGTGCCACCAGCAGAGGGTCTAGCGGTCGCTACAATGAGCAGTTCTTC,CATSRGSSGRYNEQFF
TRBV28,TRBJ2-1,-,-,TGTGCCAGCAGTTTTTACAATGAGCAGTTCTTC,CASSFYNEQFF
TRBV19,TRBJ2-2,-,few,TGTGCCAGTAGTATACCCAGTAAGAACACCGGGGAGCTGTTTTTT,CASSIPSKNTGELFF
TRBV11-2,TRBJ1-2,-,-,TGTGCCAGCAGCTTAGGTCGCAGGAACTATGGCTACACCTTC,CASSLGRRNYGYTF
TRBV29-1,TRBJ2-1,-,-,TGCAGCGTTGAAGTGTACAATGAGCAGTTCTTC,CSVEVYNEQFF
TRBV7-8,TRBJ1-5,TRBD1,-,TGTGCCAGCAGCCCCCGCGACAGGGGGGCCGGTCAGCCCCAGCATTTT,CASSPRDRGAGQPQHF
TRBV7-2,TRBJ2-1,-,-,TGTGCCAGCAGCCCGATAGTAGGAGTAGCAGGTGATGAGCAGTTCTTC,CASSPIVGVAGDEQFF
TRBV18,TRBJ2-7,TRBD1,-,TGTGCCAGCTCAAAAGTGACAGGGGGAGGATCCTACGAGCAGTACTTC,CASSKVTGGGSYEQYF
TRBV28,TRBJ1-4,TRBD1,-,TGTGCCAGCAGTTTAAGGACAGGGCTAGCGCTTAATGAAAAACTGTTTTTT,CASSLRTGLALNEKLFF
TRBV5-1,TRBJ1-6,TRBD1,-,TGCGCCAGCAGCTCGACACAGGGGCGGAATAATTCACCCCTCCACTTT,CASSSTQGRNNSPLHF
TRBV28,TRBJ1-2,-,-,TGTGCCAGCACTACTGGGAGAACGGGCTACACCTTC,CASTTGRTGYTF
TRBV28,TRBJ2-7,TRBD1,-,TGTGCCAGCAGTAGGGACAGTAGCTCCTACGAGCAGTACTTC,CASSRDSSSYEQYF
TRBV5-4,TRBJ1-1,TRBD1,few,TGTGCCAGCAGCTTCGACAGGGGATATACTGAAGCTTTCTTT,CASSFDRGYTEAFF
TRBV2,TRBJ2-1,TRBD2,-,TGTGCCAGCAGTGCCGGGACTAGCGGGGCCCATGAGCAGTTCTTC,CASSAGTSGAHEQFF
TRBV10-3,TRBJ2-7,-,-,TGTGCCATCAGTGAGGGGACCACCTCCTCCGAGCAGTACTTC,CAISEGTTSSEQYF
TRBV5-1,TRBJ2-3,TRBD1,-,TGCGCCAGCAGCTTGGTCTCCACAGGGGAAAGCGCAGATACGCAGTATTTT,CASSLVSTGESADTQYF
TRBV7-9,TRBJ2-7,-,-,TGTGCCAGCAGCTCCGGGGAGCCAGCCTACGAGCAGTACTTC,CASSSGEPAYEQYF
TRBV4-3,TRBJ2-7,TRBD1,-,TGCGCCAGCAGCCAAGAGGGGACAGGGTTCTACGAGCAGTACTTC,CASSQEGTGFYEQYF
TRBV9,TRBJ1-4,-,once,TGTGCCAGCAGCGTTACAGGGACCCCCGACGAAAAACTGTTTTTT,CASSVTGTPDEKLFF
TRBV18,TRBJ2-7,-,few,TGTGCCAGCTCACTCGTGCGGGGAATCAACGAGCAGTACTTC,CASSLVRGINEQYF
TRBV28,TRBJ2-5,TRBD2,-,TGTGCCAGCAGCTCTGTCCCGGGACTAGGTCCGAAGAAGGAGACCCAGTACTTC,CASSSVPGLGPKKETQYF
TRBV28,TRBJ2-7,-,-,TGTGCCAGCAGTTCACGACGCCAGACCTACGAGCAGTACTTC,CASSSRRQTYEQYF
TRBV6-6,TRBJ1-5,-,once,TGTGCCAGCTCTTACGAGCCAGGGGCGGATCAGCCCCAGCATTTT,CASSYEPGADQPQHF
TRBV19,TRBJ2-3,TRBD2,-,TGTGCCAGTAGTATACTGAGCGGGGGGGGAGATACGCAGTATTTT,CASSILSGGGDTQYF
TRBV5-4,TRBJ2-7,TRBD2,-,TGTGCCAGCAGAGGACTAGCGGGAGATGAGCAGTACTTC,CASRGLAGDEQYF
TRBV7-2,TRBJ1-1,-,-,TGTGCCAGCCTTAGGGGGATGAACACTGAAGCTTTCTTT,CASLRGMNTEAFF
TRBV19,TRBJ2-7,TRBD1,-,TGTGCCAGTAGTTTAATCGGGACAGGGAAGAACGAGCAGTACTTC,CASSLIGTGKNEQYF
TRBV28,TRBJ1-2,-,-,TGTGCCAGCAGTTTATCCAGAAACTATGGCTACACCTTC,CASSLSRNYGYTF
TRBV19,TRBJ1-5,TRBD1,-,TGTGCCAGTAGCCAAGCGACAGGGGTTGGCAATCAGCCCCAGCATTTT,CASSQATGVGNQPQHF
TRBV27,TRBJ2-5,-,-,TGTGCCAGCAGCCCTACCGCCCTCCTAGGGACCCAGTACTTC,CASSPTALLGTQYF
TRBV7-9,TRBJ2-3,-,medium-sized,TGTGCCAGTAGGGCAGGCACAGATACGCAGTATTTT,CASRAGTDTQYF
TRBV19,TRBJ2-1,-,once,TGTGCCAGTACCCCTGACAGGCAGGGGATTTCCTACAATGAGCAGTTCTTC,CASTPDRQGISYNEQFF
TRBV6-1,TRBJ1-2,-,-,TGTGCCAGCAGTGGCCTAAGGGAGGAGGGTGGCTACACCTTC,CASSGLREEGGYTF
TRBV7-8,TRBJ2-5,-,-,TGTGCCAGCACCCTGGACAGATCGGAGACCCAGTACTTC,CASTLDRSETQYF
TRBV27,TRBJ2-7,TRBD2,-,TGTGCCAGCAGTTCCCCATACCCCCGGACTAGCGGGAGAGTGTACGAGCAGTACTTC,CASSSPYPRTSGRVYEQYF
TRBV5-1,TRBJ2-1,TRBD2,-,TGCGCCAGCAGCTTGATAGCGGGAGGCAACAATGAGCAGTTCTTC,CASSLIAGGNNEQFF
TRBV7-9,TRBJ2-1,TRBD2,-,TGTGCCAGCAGCTCCCCGGGACTAGCGGGATTAAGCAATGAGCAGTTCTTC,CASSSPGLAGLSNEQFF
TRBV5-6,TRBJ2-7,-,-,TGTGCCAGCAGCTCCGTTTCCTACGAGCAGTACTTC,CASSSVSYEQYF
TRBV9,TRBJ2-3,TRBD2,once,TGTGCCAGCAGCCCCCGACCCCAAGGGACTAGCGGGGATGCAGATACGCAGTATTTT,CASSPRPQGTSGDADTQYF
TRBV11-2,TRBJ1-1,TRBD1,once,TGTGCCAGCAGCTGGATTAGGACAGGACTGAACACTGAAGCTTTCTTT,CASSWIRTGLNTEAFF
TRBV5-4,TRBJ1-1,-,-,TGTGCCAGCAGCAACCCCCTATGGGACACTGAAGCTTTCTTT,CASSNPLWDTEAFF
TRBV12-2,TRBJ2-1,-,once,TGTGCAAGTCGCTCGGGGGGGAGGCCGTACAATGAGCAGTTCTTC,CASRSGGRPYNEQFF
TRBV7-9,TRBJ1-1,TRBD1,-,TGTGCCAGCAGCTTAACAGGGGGGTCTGAAGCTTTCTTT,CASSLTGGSEAFF